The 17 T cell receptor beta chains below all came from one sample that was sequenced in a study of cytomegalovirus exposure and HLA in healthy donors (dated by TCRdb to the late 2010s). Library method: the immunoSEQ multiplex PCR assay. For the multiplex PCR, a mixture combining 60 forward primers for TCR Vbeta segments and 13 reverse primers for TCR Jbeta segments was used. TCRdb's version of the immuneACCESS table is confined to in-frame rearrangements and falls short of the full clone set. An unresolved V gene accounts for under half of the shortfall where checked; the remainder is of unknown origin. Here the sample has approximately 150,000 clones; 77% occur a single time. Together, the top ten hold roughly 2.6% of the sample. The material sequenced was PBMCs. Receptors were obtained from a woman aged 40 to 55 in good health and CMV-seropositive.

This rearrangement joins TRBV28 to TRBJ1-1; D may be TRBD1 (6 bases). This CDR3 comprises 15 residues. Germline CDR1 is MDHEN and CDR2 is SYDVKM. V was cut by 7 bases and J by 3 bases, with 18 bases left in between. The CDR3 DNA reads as TGTGCCAGCACCCTGGGACACCCCTTAGACACTGAAGCTTTCTTT. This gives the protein CASTLGHPLDTEAFF. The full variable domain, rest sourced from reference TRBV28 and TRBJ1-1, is DVKVTQSSRYLVKRTGEKVFLECVQDMDHENMFWYRQDPGLGLRLIYFSYDVKMKEKGDIPEGYSVSREKKERFSLILESASTNQTSMYLCASTLGHPLDTEAFFGQGTRLTVV.

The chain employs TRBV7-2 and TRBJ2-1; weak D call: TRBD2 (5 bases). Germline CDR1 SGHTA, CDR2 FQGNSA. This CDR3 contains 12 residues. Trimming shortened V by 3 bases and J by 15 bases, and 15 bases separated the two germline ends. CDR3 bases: TGTGCCAGCAGCTTCCCTCTAGCTCCTTGGTTCTTC. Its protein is CASSFPLAPWFF.

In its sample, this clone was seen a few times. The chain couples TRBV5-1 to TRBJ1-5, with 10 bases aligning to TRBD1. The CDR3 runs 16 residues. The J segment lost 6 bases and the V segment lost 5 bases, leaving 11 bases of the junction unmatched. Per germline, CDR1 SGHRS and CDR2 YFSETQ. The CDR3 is CASRPGTGEWGQPQHF. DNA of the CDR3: TGCGCCAGCAGGCCCGGGACAGGGGAATGGGGTCAGCCCCAGCATTTT.

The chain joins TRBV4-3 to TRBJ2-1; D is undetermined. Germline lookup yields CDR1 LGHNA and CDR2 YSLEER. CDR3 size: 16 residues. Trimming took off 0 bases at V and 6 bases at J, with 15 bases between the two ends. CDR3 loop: CASSQDKAGSANEQFF. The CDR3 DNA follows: TGCGCCAGCAGCCAAGACAAAGCCGGGTCTGCCAATGAGCAGTTCTTC.

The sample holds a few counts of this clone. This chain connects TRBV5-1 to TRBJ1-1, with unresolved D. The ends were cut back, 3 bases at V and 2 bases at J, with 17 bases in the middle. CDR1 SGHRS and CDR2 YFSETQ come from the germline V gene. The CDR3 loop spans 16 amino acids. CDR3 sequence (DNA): TGCGCCAGCAGCTCGGGAAGGCAGGACCCCAACACTGAAGCTTTCTTT. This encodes CASSSGRQDPNTEAFF.

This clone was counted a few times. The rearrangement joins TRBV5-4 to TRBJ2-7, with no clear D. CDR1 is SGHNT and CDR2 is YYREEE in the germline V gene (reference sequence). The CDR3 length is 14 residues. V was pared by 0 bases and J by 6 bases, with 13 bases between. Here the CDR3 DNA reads TGTGCCAGCAGCTTGGAACCCCTAAGTAGCGAGCAGTACTTC. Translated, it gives CASSLEPLSSEQYF.

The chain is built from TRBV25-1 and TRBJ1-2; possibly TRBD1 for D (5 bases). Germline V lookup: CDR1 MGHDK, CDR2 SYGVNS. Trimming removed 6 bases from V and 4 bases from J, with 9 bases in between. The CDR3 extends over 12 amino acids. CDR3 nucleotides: TGTGCCAGCAGCAGGGACTTCTATGGCTACACCTTC. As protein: CASSRDFYGYTF.

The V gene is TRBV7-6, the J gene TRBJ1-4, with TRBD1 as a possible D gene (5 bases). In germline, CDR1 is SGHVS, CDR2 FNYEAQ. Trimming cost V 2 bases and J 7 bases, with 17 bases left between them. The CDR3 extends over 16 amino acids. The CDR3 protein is CASSLQQGLGVEKLFF. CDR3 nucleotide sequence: TGTGCCAGCAGCTTACAGCAGGGACTTGGAGTTGAAAAACTGTTTTTT.

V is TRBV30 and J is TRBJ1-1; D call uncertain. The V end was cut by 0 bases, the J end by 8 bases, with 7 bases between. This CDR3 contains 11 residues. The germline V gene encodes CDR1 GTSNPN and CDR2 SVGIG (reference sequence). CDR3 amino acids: CAWSVRSEAFF. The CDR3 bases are TGTGCCTGGAGTGTGAGATCCGAAGCTTTCTTT.

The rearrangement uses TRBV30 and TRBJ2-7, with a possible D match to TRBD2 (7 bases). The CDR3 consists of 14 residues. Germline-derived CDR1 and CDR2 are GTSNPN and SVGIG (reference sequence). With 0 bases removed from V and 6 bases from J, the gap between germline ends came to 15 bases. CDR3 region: CAWSVGGALSEQYF. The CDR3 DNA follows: TGTGCCTGGAGTGTAGGGGGGGCCCTGAGCGAGCAGTACTTC.

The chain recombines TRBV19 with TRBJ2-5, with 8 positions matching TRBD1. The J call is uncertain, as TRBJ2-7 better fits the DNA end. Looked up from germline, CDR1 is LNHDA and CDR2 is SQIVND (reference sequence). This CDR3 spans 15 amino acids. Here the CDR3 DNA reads TGTGCCAGTAGTCCTCGGGACAGGTCGACCTACGAGCAGTACTTC. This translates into CASSPRDRSTYEQYF.

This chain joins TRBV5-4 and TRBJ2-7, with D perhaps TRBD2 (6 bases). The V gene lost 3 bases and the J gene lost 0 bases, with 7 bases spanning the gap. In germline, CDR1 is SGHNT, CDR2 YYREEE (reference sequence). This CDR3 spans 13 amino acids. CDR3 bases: TGTGCCAGCAGCTGGGACTCCTCCTACGAGCAGTACTTC. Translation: CASSWDSSYEQYF.

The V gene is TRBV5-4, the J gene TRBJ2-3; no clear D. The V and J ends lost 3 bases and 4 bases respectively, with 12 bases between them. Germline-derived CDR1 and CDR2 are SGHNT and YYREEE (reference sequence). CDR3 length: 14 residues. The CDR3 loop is CASSSRAAADTQYF. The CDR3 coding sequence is TGTGCCAGCAGCTCCCGCGCGGCGGCAGATACGCAGTATTTT. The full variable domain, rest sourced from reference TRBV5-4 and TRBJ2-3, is ETGVTQSPTHLIKTRGQQVTLRCSSQSGHNTVSWYQQALGQGPQFIFQYYREEENGRGNFPPRFSGLQFPNYSSELNVNALELDDSALYLCASSSRAAADTQYFGPGTRLTVL.

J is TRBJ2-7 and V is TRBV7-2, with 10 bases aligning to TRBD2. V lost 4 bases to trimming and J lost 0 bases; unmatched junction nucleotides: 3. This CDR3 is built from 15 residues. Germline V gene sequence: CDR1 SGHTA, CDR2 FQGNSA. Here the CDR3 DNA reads TGTGCCAGCAGCTATGGACTAGCGGCCTCCTACGAGCAGTACTTC. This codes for CASSYGLAASYEQYF.

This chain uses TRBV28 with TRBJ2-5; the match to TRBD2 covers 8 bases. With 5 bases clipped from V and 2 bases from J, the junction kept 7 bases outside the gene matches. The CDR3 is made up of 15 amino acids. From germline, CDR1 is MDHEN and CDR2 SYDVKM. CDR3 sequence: CASSPLSGGQETQYF. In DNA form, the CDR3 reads TGTGCCAGCAGTCCCCTAAGCGGGGGACAAGAGACCCAGTACTTC.

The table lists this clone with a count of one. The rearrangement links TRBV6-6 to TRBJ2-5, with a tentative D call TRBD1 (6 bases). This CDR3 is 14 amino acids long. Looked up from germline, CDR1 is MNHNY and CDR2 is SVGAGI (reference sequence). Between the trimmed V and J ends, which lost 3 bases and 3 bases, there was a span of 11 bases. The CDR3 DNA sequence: TGTGCCAGCAGTTATGTGGGGGCTAAAGAGACCCAGTACTTC. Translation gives CASSYVGAKETQYF.

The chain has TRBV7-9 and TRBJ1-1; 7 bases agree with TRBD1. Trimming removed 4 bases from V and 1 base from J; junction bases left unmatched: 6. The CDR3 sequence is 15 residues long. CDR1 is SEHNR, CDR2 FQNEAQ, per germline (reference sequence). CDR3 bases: TGTGCCAGCAGCTCCGGACAGGTTTCGAACACTGAAGCTTTCTTT. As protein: CASSSGQVSNTEAFF.